The 21 T cell receptor beta chains below were found in one sample sequenced in a study of monozygotic twins with inflammatory bowel disease. TCRdb processed the 5' RACE reads again and assigns one entry to each CDR3 protein, with no DNA. The sample has around 450,000 distinct CDR3 sequences. Sequencing was carried out using blood. The origin of the receptors is a human donor with ulcerative colitis or Crohn's disease, or a healthy co-twin of an affected twin (not recorded which).

The chain links TRBV10-3 to TRBJ2-2; lacking DNA, the TRBD1 call made by TCRdb goes unchecked. CDR1 and CDR2 (germline): ENHRY, SYGVKD. The CDR3 is 15 amino acids. This CDR3 is CAIPRGIEDTGELFF.

The chain has TRBV28 and TRBJ1-1. Germline V CDR1 and CDR2: MDHEN, SYDVKM. The CDR3 sequence is 12 residues long. CDR3 protein: CASSFWRSEAFF.

This chain connects TRBV6-1 to TRBJ2-3; the D call of TRBD1 rests on TCRdb alone, since no DNA is present to check it. Germline loops: CDR1 MNHNS, CDR2 SASEGT. The CDR3 length is 15 residues. CDR3 amino acids: CASSEARGIVDTQYF.

The chain combines TRBV29-1 with TRBJ1-2; the D gene TCRdb calls, TRBD1, cannot be checked with no DNA. CDR1 is SQVTM, CDR2 ANQGSEA, per germline. The CDR3 contains 16 residues. The CDR3 reads CSVEGVEEGDNYGYTF.

The chain employs TRBV7-9 and TRBJ2-3; TCRdb calls TRBD2, which cannot be checked without DNA. CDR1 and CDR2 from the germline V gene are SEHNR and FQNEAQ (reference sequence). This CDR3 has 16 amino acids. CDR3 protein: CASTRTSGGPTDTQYF. Combining the CDR3 with reference TRBV7-9 and TRBJ2-3 gives the whole variable domain DTGVSQNPRHKITKRGQNVTFRCDPISEHNRLYWYRQTLGQGPEFLTYFQNEAQLEKSRLLSDRFSAERPKGSFSTLEIQRTEQGDSAMYLCASTRTSGGPTDTQYFGPGTRLTVL.

This CDR3 reads CASSPLTTFNEQFF. V gene TRBV18 combines with J gene TRBJ2-1; TCRdb's assignment of TRBD2 cannot be checked, as there is no DNA. The CDR3 consists of 14 residues. Germline CDR1 and CDR2: KGHSH and LQKENI.

This chain connects TRBV18 to TRBJ1-4. This CDR3 spans 13 amino acids. Looked up from germline, CDR1 is KGHSH and CDR2 is LQKENI. The CDR3 loop reads CASSPDGNEKLFF.

The genes are TRBV20-1 and TRBJ2-1; the TCRdb call, TRBD2, lacks DNA for checking. The CDR3 extends over 12 amino acids. CDR1 is DFQATT and CDR2 is SNEGSKA in the germline V gene (reference sequence). The CDR3 spells CSVSRVDNEQFF.

The V and J genes are TRBV5-1 and TRBJ2-7; TCRdb picks TRBD1, but there is no DNA to check that call. This CDR3 has 14 amino acids. The germline CDR1 and CDR2 sequences are SGHRS and YFSETQ. CDR3 in amino acids: CASSLERQGGEQYF.

The chain uses TRBV5-1 and TRBJ2-1; the TCRdb D gene call, TRBD1, has no DNA to confirm it. Germline CDR1 reads SGHRS; CDR2 reads YFSETQ. The CDR3 spans 16 residues. The CDR3 protein is CASSPQGGLVVNEQFF.

The chain is built from TRBV5-1 and TRBJ2-3; TCRdb outputs TRBD1, but without DNA this stays unchecked. The length of the CDR3 is 15 residues. The V gene's germline CDR1 is SGHRS and CDR2 YFSETQ. CDR3 in amino acids: CASSLGTGGPDTQYF.

The chain is built from TRBV7-6 and TRBJ2-7; TCRdb returns TRBD2, unconfirmable since there is no DNA. Germline-derived CDR1 and CDR2 are SGHVS and FNYEAQ. The CDR3 spans 15 residues. The CDR3 protein is CASTPMEAAVGEQYF.

The J gene is TRBJ2-2, the V gene TRBV5-6; the D call of TRBD1 rests on TCRdb alone, since no DNA is present to check it. CDR3 size: 15 residues. Germline V gives CDR1 SGHDT, CDR2 YYEEEE. The CDR3 spells CASSLGTGVPGELFF.

This CDR3 is CASSQGNPFTYGYTF. This sequence joins TRBV3-1 and TRBJ1-2. This CDR3 has 15 residues. The V gene's germline CDR1 is LGHDT and CDR2 YNNKEL (reference sequence).

The chain is built from TRBV29-1 and TRBJ2-1; TCRdb proposes TRBD1, but this gene call is untestable without DNA. This CDR3 comprises 14 residues. Germline V gene sequence: CDR1 SQVTM, CDR2 ANQGSEA. The chain's CDR3 is CSVEEGGSYNEQFF.

This chain joins TRBV5-1 and TRBJ1-1. The length of the CDR3 is 14 residues. In germline, CDR1 is SGHRS, CDR2 YFSETQ. This chain's CDR3 is CASSLERADTEAFF. Using reference TRBV5-1 and TRBJ1-1 for the parts outside the CDR3, the full variable domain is KAGVTQTPRYLIKTRGQQVTLSCSPISGHRSVSWYQQTPGQGLQFLFEYFSETQRNKGNFPGRFSGRQFSNSRSEMNVSTLELGDSALYLCASSLERADTEAFFGQGTRLTVV.

The rearrangement links TRBV7-9 to TRBJ2-7; TCRdb outputs TRBD1, but without DNA this stays unchecked. CDR1 and CDR2 (germline): SEHNR, FQNEAQ (reference sequence). CDR3 length: 14 residues. The CDR3 protein is CASSSQGRAYEQYF.

This chain links TRBV5-1 with TRBJ2-1; TCRdb names TRBD2, which stays unverified in the absence of DNA. The CDR3 contains 16 residues. Germline V gene lookup returns CDR1 SGHRS and CDR2 YFSETQ. CDR3 loop: CASSILGASGHNEQFF.

The chain joins TRBV6-1 to TRBJ1-1. The CDR3 loop spans 14 amino acids. From germline, CDR1 is MNHNS and CDR2 SASEGT. The CDR3 here is CASLSIEMNTEAFF.

This sequence joins TRBV12-3 or TRBV12-4 and TRBJ1-1; absent DNA, TCRdb's TRBD1 call cannot be checked. This CDR3 region has 15 residues. The chain's CDR3 is CASSQSRQGSAEAFF.

This rearrangement joins TRBV12-3 or TRBV12-4 to TRBJ2-3; TCRdb returns TRBD1, unconfirmable since there is no DNA. The CDR3 runs to 15 residues. CDR3 amino acids: CASSLGDTYTDTQYF.